Listed below are T cell receptor beta chains from one sample, sequenced in a study of T-cell memory formation after mild COVID-19. MiXCR, run by TCRdb on the 5' RACE reads, gives a single entry per CDR3 protein. The sample contains about 600,000 distinct CDR3 sequences, about 20% of which appear only once. The sample consisted of PBMCs or a T cell subset sorted from them (not recorded which). The receptors come from an adult woman who had mild COVID-19 (a few samples of this study predate the infection). Cell type and time point are not known. Each CDR3 is given with its conserved first and last residue. Fields, in order: V gene, CDR3 protein.

v_call: TRBV2; cdr3_aa: CASSGPRSGELFF
v_call: TRBV24-1; cdr3_aa: CATSDFEGAGYTF
v_call: TRBV13; cdr3_aa: CASSLPVASGISYNEQFF
v_call: TRBV3-1; cdr3_aa: CASSPTSGVQYF
v_call: TRBV7-6; cdr3_aa: CASSLVLAGYYNEQFF
v_call: TRBV7-8; cdr3_aa: CASSLAPRQRRQGTGELFF
v_call: TRBV6-2/TRBV6-3; cdr3_aa: CASSPGTSGRGRYRNEQFF
v_call: TRBV12-3/TRBV12-4; cdr3_aa: CASSSVDSNQPQHF
v_call: TRBV5-1; cdr3_aa: CASSSPREAGGQDGELFF
v_call: TRBV6-5; cdr3_aa: CASRPGQAPGGYTF
v_call: TRBV4-1; cdr3_aa: CASSHPSGSMTQYF
v_call: TRBV11-2; cdr3_aa: CASSLDRTDYGYTF
v_call: TRBV2; cdr3_aa: CASSATHLGNEQFF